The 6 T cell receptor beta chains presented below share a single source sample, sequenced in a study of T cells after yellow fever vaccination. TCRdb reanalysed the 5' RACE reads using MiXCR and keeps one entry per CDR3 protein. The table shows 350,000 to 550,000 distinct CDR3 sequences, with around 20% occurring only once. Source: PBMCs, taken before the yellow fever booster vaccination. Receptor source: a man aged 18 to 29 who received the YFV17D yellow fever vaccine.

V is TRBV10-3 and J is TRBJ2-5; the D is unclear. Germline V lookup: CDR1 ENHRY, CDR2 SYGVKD. The CDR3 spans 13 residues. The V end lost 4 bases, the J end lost 5 bases, and 11 bases lay between the germline ends. The CDR3: CAISVGRWETQYF. The CDR3 nucleotides are TGTGCCATCAGTGTAGGACGGTGGGAGACCCAGTACTTC.

This clonotype was found a few times. This chain links TRBV6-5 with TRBJ1-2, with D perhaps matching TRBD1 (5 bases). CDR1 is MNHEY, CDR2 SVGAGI, per germline. Deletions cut 10 bases from V and 4 bases from J, with 10 bases between. CDR3 length equals 11 residues. The CDR3 DNA reads as TGTGCCACCGGGGGAGTCTATGGCTACACCTTC. It yields the protein CATGGVYGYTF.

The chain employs TRBV2 and TRBJ1-6; D perhaps matches TRBD1 (6 bases). The CDR3 spans 15 residues. The V gene lost 6 bases and the J gene lost 7 bases, with 16 bases spanning the gap. The germline CDR1 and CDR2 sequences are SNHLY and FYNNEI. CDR3 amino acids: CASRRGGAMNSPLHF. The CDR3 DNA reads TGTGCCAGCAGAAGGGGGGGGGCGATGAATTCACCCCTCCACTTT. Filled out from reference TRBV2 and TRBJ1-6, the complete variable domain reads EPEVTQTPSHQVTQMGQEVILRCVPISNHLYFYWYRQILGQKVEFLVSFYNNEISEKSEIFDDQFSVERPDGSNFTLKIRSTKLEDSAMYFCASRRGGAMNSPLHFGNGTRLTVT.

This clonotype came up a few times. V usage is TRBV3-1 and J usage is TRBJ2-2; 10 nucleotides match TRBD1. V was clipped by 5 bases and J by 4 bases; unmatched bases: 7. Per germline, CDR1 LGHDT and CDR2 YNNKEL (reference sequence). The CDR3 length is 16 residues. The CDR3 nucleotides read TGTGCCAGCAGCGGGACAGGGGTCGGAGGCACCGGGGAGCTGTTTTTT. Protein: CASSGTGVGGTGELFF.

The chain carries TRBV4-3 and TRBJ1-5; D gene ambiguous. V lost 1 base to trimming and J lost 0 bases, with 10 bases between them. CDR1 and CDR2 (germline): LGHNA, YSLEER. The length of the CDR3 is 16 residues. CDR3 coding DNA: TGCGCCAGCAGCCAAGTTATGGGTCATAGCAATCAGCCCCAGCATTTT. Encoded protein: CASSQVMGHSNQPQHF.

The chain has TRBV5-1 and TRBJ2-5; 12 bases align to TRBD2. Germline CDR1 SGHRS, CDR2 YFSETQ. V was pared by 1 base and J by 4 bases, with 8 bases of the junction left unmatched. There are 17 residues in the CDR3. The CDR3 region has the DNA TGCGCCAGCAGCTTGTCAGCTAGCGGGGGGGCCGGAGAGACCCAGTACTTC. It encodes CASSLSASGGAGETQYF.